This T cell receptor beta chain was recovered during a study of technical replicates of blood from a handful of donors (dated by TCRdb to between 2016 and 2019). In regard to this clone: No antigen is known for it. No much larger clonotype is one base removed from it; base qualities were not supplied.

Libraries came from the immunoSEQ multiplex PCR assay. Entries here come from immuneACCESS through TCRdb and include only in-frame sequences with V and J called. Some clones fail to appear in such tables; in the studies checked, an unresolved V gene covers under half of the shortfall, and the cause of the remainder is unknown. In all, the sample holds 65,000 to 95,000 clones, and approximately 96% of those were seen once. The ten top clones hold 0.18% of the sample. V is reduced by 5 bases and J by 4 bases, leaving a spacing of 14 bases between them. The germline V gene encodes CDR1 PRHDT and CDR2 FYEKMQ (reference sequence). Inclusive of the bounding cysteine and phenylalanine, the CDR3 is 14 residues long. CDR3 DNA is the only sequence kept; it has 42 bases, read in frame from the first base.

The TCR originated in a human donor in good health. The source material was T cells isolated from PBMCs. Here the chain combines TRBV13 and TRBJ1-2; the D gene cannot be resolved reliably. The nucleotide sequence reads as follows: TGTGCCAGCAGCCTAAGACCAGGCCCCTATGGCTACACCTTC. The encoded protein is CASSLRPGPYGYTF.